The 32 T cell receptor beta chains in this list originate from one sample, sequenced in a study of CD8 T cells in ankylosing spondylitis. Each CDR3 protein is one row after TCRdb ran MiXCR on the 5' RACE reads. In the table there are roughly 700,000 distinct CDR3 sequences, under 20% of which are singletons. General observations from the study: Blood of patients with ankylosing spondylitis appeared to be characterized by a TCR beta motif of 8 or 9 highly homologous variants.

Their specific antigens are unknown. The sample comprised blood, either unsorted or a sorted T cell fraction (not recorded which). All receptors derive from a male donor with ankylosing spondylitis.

CDR3 protein: CASTLSRGRTDTEAFF. As DNA, the CDR3 is TGTGCCAGCACCCTAAGCAGGGGTCGTACGGACACTGAAGCTTTCTTT. The chain links TRBV6-1 to TRBJ1-1; possible D gene TRBD1, 6 bases. Per the germline V gene, CDR1 is MNHNS and CDR2 is SASEGT. The CDR3 is 16 amino acids. The germline V and J ends were trimmed by 7 bases and 3 bases, with 21 bases remaining between them.

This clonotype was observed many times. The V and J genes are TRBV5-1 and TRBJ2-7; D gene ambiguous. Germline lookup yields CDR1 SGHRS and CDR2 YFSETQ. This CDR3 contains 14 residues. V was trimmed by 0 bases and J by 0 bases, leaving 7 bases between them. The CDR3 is CASSLVLGSYEQYF. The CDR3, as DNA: TGCGCCAGCAGCTTGGTGCTTGGCTCCTACGAGCAGTACTTC.

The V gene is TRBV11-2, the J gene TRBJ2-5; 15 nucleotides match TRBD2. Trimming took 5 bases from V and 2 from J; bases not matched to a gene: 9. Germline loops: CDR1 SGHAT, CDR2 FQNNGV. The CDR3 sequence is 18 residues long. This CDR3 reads CASSLTGLAGGGQETQYF. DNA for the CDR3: TGTGCCAGCAGCCTAACTGGACTAGCGGGAGGGGGGCAAGAGACCCAGTACTTC.

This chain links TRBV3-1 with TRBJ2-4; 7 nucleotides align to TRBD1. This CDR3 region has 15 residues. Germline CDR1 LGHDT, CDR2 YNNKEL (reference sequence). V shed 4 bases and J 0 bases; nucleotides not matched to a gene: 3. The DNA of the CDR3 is TGTGCCAGCAGCCGGACAGGACTAGCCAAAAACATTCAGTACTTC. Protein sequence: CASSRTGLAKNIQYF.

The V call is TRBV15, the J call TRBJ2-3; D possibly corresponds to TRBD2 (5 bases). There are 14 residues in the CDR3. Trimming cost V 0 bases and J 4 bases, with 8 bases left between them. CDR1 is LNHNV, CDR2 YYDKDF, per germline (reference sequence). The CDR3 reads CATSRDMEADTQYF. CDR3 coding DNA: TGTGCCACCAGCAGAGACATGGAGGCAGATACGCAGTATTTT.

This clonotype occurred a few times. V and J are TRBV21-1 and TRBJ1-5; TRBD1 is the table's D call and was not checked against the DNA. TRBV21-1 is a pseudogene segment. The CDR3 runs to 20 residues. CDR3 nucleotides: TGTGCCAGCAGCAAAGTTGGGCTCGTTTTCGGACCCGGAGGCAATCAGCCCCAGCATTTT. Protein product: CASSKVGLVFGPGGNQPQHF.

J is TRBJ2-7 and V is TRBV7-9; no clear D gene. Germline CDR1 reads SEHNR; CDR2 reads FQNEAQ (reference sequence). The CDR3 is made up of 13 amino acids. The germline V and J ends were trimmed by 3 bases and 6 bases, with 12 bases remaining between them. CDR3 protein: CASSFQAHLEQYF. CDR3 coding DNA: TGTGCCAGCAGCTTCCAAGCGCATCTCGAGCAGTACTTC.

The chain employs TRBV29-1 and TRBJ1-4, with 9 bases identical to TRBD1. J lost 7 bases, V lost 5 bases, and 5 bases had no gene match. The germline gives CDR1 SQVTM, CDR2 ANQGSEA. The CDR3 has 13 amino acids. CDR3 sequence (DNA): TGCAGCGTTCCGGGACAGGGTTTTGAAAAACTGTTTTTT. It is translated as CSVPGQGFEKLFF.

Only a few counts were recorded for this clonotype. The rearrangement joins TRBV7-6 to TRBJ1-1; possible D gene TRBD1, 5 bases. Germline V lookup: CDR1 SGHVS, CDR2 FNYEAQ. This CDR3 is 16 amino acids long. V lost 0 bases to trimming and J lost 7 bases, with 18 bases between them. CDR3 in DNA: TGTGCCAGCAGCTTAGCCCTGGGGCAACCCGGAGGTGAAGCTTTCTTT. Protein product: CASSLALGQPGGEAFF.

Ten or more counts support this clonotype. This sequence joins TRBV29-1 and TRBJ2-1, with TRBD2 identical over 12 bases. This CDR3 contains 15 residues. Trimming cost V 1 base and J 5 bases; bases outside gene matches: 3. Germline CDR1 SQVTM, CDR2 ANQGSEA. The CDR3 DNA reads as TGCAGCGTTGAAGGGAGGACTAGCGGGGACAATGAGCAGTTCTTC. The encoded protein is CSVEGRTSGDNEQFF.

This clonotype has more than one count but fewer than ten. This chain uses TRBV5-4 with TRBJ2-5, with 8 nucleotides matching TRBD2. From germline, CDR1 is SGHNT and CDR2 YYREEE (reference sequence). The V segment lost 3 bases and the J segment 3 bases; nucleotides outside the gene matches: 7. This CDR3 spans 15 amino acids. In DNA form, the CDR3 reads TGTGCCAGCAGCTCACCCCAGGGACTAGAAGAGACCCAGTACTTC. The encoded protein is CASSSPQGLEETQYF.

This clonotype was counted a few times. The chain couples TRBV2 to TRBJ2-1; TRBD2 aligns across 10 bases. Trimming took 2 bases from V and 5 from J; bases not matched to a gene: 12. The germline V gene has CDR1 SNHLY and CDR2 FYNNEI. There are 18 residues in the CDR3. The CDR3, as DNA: TGTGCCAGCAGTGAAAAGGGCCAGAGCGGGGGGGCCGACAATGAGCAGTTCTTC. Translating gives CASSEKGQSGGADNEQFF.

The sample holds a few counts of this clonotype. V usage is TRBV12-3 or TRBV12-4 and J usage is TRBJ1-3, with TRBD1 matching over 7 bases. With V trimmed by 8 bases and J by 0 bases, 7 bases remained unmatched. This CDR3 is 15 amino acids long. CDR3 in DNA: TGTGCCAGCCGGGGACAGATTCACTCTGGAAACACCATATATTTT. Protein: CASRGQIHSGNTIYF.

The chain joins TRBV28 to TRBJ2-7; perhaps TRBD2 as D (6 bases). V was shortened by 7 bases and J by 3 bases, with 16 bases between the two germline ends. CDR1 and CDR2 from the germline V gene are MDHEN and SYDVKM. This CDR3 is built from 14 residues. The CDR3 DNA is TGTGCCAGCACGTCGACTAGTCCCCGCTACGAGCAGTACTTC. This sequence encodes CASTSTSPRYEQYF.

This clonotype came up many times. The CDR3 loop reads CASSLSAGRGKGYTF. CDR3 nucleotides: TGTGCCAGCAGTTTGTCGGCAGGGCGGGGTAAAGGCTACACCTTC. The J gene is TRBJ1-2, the V gene TRBV28, with a possible D match to TRBD1 (5 bases). The germline CDR1 and CDR2 sequences are MDHEN and SYDVKM. The V end lost 3 bases, the J end lost 8 bases, and 19 bases lay between the germline ends. This CDR3 is built from 15 residues.

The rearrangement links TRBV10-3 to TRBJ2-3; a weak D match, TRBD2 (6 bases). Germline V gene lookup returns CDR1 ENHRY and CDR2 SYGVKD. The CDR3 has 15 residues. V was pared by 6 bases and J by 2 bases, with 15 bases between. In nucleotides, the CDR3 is TGTGCCATCAGCCCGGGAGTACTATTCACAGATACGCAGTATTTT. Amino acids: CAISPGVLFTDTQYF.

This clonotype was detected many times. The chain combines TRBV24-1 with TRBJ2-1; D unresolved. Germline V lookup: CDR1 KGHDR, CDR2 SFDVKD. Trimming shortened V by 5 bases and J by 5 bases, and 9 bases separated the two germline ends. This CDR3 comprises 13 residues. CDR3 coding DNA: TGTGCCACCAGTGTTACTAATAACAATGAGCAGTTCTTC. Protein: CATSVTNNNEQFF.

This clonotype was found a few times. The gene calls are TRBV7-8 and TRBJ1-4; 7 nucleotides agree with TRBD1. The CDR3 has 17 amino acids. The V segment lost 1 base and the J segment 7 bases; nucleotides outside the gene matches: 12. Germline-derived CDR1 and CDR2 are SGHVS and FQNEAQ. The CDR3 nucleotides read TGTGCCAGCAGCTTAGGTTTAGGGGGCTTATATGGTGAAAAACTGTTTTTT. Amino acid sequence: CASSLGLGGLYGEKLFF.

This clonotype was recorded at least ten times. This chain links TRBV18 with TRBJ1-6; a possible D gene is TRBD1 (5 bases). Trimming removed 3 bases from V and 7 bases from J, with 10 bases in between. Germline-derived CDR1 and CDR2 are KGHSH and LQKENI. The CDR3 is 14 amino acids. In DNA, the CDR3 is TGTGCCAGCTCACCTGGCGAGGGGAATTCACCCCTCCACTTT. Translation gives CASSPGEGNSPLHF.

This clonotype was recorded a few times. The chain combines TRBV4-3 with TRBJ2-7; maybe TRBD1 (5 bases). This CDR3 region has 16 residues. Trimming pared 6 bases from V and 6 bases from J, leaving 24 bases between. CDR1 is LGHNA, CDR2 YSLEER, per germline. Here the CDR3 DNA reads TGCGCCAGCAGTAGAAGTTTACAGGTCGGTCCTCTCGAGCAGTACTTC. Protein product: CASSRSLQVGPLEQYF.

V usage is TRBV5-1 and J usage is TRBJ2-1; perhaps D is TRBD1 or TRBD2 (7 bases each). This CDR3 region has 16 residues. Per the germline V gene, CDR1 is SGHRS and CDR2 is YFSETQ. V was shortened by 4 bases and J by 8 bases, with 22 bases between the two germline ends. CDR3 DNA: TGCGCCAGCAGCCCCCGGGGCAGGGGGGGGTTAGATGAGCAGTTCTTC. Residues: CASSPRGRGGLDEQFF.

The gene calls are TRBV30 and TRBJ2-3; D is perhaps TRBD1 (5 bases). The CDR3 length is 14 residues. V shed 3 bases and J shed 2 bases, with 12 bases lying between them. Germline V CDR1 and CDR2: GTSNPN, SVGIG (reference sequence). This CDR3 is CAWSDSAITDTQYF. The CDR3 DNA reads TGTGCCTGGAGCGACAGCGCTATCACAGATACGCAGTATTTT.

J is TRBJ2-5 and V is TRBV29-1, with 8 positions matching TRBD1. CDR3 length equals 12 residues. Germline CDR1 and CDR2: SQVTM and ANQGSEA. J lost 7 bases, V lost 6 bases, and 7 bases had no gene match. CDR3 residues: CSVSRGLGTQYF. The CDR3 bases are TGCAGCGTGTCCAGGGGGCTTGGGACCCAGTACTTC.

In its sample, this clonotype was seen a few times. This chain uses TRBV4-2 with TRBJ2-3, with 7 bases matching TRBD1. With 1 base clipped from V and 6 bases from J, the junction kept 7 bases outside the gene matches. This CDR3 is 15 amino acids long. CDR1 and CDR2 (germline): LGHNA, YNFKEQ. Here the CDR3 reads CASSQVKQGSDTQYF. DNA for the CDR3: TGTGCCAGCAGCCAAGTGAAACAGGGGAGCGATACGCAGTATTTT.

CDR3 bases: TGCGCCAGCAGCGGTATGGGACTAGCCAAAAACATTCAGTACTTC. Its translation is CASSGMGLAKNIQYF. V usage is TRBV10-1 and J usage is TRBJ2-4; perhaps TRBD2 as D (6 bases). With 6 bases removed from V and 0 bases from J, the gap between germline ends came to 12 bases. This CDR3 is 15 amino acids long. The V gene's germline CDR1 is WNHNN and CDR2 SYGVQD (reference sequence).

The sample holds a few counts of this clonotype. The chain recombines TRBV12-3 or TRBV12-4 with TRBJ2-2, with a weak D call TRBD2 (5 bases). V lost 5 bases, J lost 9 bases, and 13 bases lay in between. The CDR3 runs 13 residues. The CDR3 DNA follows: TGTGCCAGCAGTCCAAGGACTCGCAGGGAGCTGTTTTTT. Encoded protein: CASSPRTRRELFF.

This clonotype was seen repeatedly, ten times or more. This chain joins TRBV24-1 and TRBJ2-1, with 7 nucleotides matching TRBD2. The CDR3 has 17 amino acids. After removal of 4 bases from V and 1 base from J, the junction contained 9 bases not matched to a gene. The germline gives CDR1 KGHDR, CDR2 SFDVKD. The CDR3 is CATSETLAEPSYNEQFF. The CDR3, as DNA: TGTGCCACCAGTGAGACCCTAGCGGAACCTTCCTACAATGAGCAGTTCTTC.

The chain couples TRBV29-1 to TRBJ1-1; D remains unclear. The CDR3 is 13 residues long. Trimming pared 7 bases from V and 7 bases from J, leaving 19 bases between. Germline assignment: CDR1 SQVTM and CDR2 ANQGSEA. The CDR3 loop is CSALPPTGREAFF. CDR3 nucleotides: TGCAGCGCCCTCCCCCCAACGGGCCGTGAAGCTTTCTTT.

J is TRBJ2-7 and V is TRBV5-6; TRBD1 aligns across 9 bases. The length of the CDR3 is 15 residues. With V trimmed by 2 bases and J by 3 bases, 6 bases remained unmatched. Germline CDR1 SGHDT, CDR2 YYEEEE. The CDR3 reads CASSFGTGNIYEQYF. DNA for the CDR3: TGTGCCAGCAGCTTCGGGACAGGGAATATCTACGAGCAGTACTTC.

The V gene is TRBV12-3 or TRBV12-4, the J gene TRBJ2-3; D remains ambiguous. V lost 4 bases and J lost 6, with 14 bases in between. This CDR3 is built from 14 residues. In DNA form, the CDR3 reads TGTGCCAGCAGTTCGGCCCAGGTAACGGATACGCAGTATTTT. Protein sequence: CASSSAQVTDTQYF.

The CDR3 loop reads CASTRDINTGELFF. CDR3 DNA sequence: TGTGCCAGCACCCGGGACATCAACACCGGGGAGCTGTTTTTT. The chain combines TRBV7-9 with TRBJ2-2, with D possibly matching TRBD1 (6 bases). Germline CDR1 is SEHNR and CDR2 is FQNEAQ (reference sequence). The CDR3 is made up of 14 amino acids. V was pared by 7 bases and J by 2 bases, with 11 bases between.

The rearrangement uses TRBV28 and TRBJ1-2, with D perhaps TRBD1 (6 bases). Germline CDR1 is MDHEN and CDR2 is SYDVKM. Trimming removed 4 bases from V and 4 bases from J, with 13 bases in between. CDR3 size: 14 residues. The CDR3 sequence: CASSSDGGGYGYTF. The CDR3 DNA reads TGTGCCAGCAGTTCCGACGGGGGCGGCTATGGCTACACCTTC.